The source of this T cell receptor beta chain is a study of OX40 agonist ivuxolimab in advanced cancers. The study, taken as a whole, reports: Antigen specificity of clonally expanded peripheral T cells was not established.

The protocol was immunoSEQ multiplex PCR, while the TCRdb copy is restricted to in-frame clones and leaves out a portion. This sample has roughly 57,000 clones, with about 85% found just once. The germline CDR1 and CDR2 sequences are LNHDA and SQIVND (reference sequence). V gave up 5 bases and J gave up 2 bases, with 13 bases separating them. This CDR3 is 15 amino acids long. This clone occurred a few times. Its cognate antigen is unknown. V usage is TRBV19 and J usage is TRBJ1-5; D remains ambiguous. The specimen comprised CD4+ or CD8+ T cells sorted from blood, sampled in a trial of the OX40 agonist ivuxolimab. The receptor comes from an adult with an advanced solid tumor such as melanoma, head and neck, liver or kidney cancer. Here the CDR3 reads CASSGDAGRNQPQHF. The CDR3 bases are TGTGCCAGTAGTGGCGACGCCGGCCGCAATCAGCCCCAGCATTTT.